Following are 19 T cell receptor beta chains from one sample sequenced in a study of vaccination and CD4 T cells after COVID-19. Described treatment: roughly 10-day PBMC culture with coronavirus spike peptide pools or control peptides (ViraFEST assay). These receptors have no identified antigens. Sequencing of DNA taken from cultured CD4+ T cells relied on the Oncomine TCR Beta short-read assay. From the PCR reads, TCRdb called clonotypes with MiXCR, one entry per CDR3 protein. The sample records 13,000 or so distinct CDR3 sequences, just under 80% being singletons. Sequenced input: CD4+ T cells from blood, cultured in vitro. Receptors were obtained from a human donor who had recovered from COVID-19.

The chain uses TRBV19 and TRBJ1-2; 10 nucleotides match TRBD1. This CDR3 contains 17 residues. V lost 8 bases and J lost 4; bases outside the gene matches: 16. Germline lookup yields CDR1 LNHDA and CDR2 SQIVND (reference sequence). CDR3 sequence reads: CASRLRQGAADRYGYTF. In nucleotides, the CDR3 is TGTGCCAGTCGGTTACGACAGGGGGCCGCAGATCGCTATGGCTACACCTTC.

This clonotype was detected only once. The chain employs TRBV28 and TRBJ1-2; D unresolved. Germline CDR1 is MDHEN and CDR2 is SYDVKM. The V and J ends lost 8 bases and 3 bases respectively, with 10 bases between them. The CDR3 runs 12 residues. CDR3 nucleotides: TGTGCCAGCGGCTGGTCCTACTATGGCTACACCTTC. The encoded protein is CASGWSYYGYTF.

The CDR3 loop is CASNDQPSGRPPEQYF. The CDR3, as DNA: TGCGCCAGCAACGACCAACCTAGCGGGAGACCCCCCGAGCAGTACTTC. The rearrangement joins TRBV10-2 to TRBJ2-7; 10 nucleotides agree with TRBD2. Germline assignment: CDR1 WSHSY and CDR2 SAAADI. Trimming removed 7 bases from V and 6 bases from J; junction bases left unmatched: 15. The CDR3 length is 16 residues.

V is TRBV15 and J is TRBJ2-5; 7 nucleotides agree with TRBD2. Trimming removed 0 bases from V and 5 bases from J; junction bases left unmatched: 9. The CDR3 is 16 residues long. Germline V gene sequence: CDR1 LNHNV, CDR2 YYDKDF (reference sequence). CDR3 sequence: CATSREWTSGEETQYF. In DNA, the CDR3 is TGTGCCACCAGCAGAGAGTGGACTAGTGGAGAGGAGACCCAGTACTTC.

This clonotype has only a few counts. The J gene is TRBJ1-5, the V gene TRBV27, with D unresolved. Germline CDR1 reads MNHEY; CDR2 reads SMNVEV (reference sequence). This CDR3 is 9 amino acids long. V lost 8 bases and J 6 bases, leaving 2 bases between the germline ends. The CDR3 sequence: CASGQPQHF. The CDR3 DNA is TGTGCCAGCGGTCAGCCCCAGCATTTT.

The gene calls are TRBV19 and TRBJ2-1; 7 bases match TRBD2. From germline, CDR1 is LNHDA and CDR2 SQIVND (reference sequence). With V trimmed by 8 bases and J by 1 base, 8 bases remained unmatched. The CDR3 covers 15 residues. As DNA, the CDR3 is TGTGCCAGTGTGACTAGCCCCGGGTCCTACAATGAGCAGTTCTTC. Translated: CASVTSPGSYNEQFF.

This sequence joins TRBV27 and TRBJ1-2; D is possibly TRBD1 (5 bases). The germline V gene encodes CDR1 MNHEY and CDR2 SMNVEV (reference sequence). The CDR3 consists of 14 residues. The V end was cut by 7 bases, the J end by 2 bases, with 14 bases between. The CDR3 sequence is CASKVTGTNYGYTF. CDR3 in DNA: TGTGCCAGCAAGGTAACCGGGACCAACTATGGCTACACCTTC.

This rearrangement joins TRBV6-5 to TRBJ2-5; 7 bases agree with TRBD1. Germline lookup yields CDR1 MNHEY and CDR2 SVGAGI. V lost 6 bases and J lost 4; bases outside the gene matches: 2. CDR3 length: 12 residues. CDR3 amino acids: CASSYRGETQYF. The CDR3 nucleotides are TGTGCCAGCAGCTACAGGGGAGAGACCCAGTACTTC.

The chain combines TRBV20-1 with TRBJ2-7; D is ambiguous. CDR3 length: 15 residues. Germline V gene lookup returns CDR1 DFQATT and CDR2 SNEGSKA (reference sequence). V lost 0 bases to trimming and J lost 5 bases, with 17 bases between them. Here the CDR3 DNA reads TGCAGTGCTAGAGATCTTATTAAGGGTCAGGACGAGCAGTACTTC. Translated: CSARDLIKGQDEQYF.

The V and J genes are TRBV6-1 and TRBJ1-2; 7 bases match TRBD1. This CDR3 is 14 amino acids long. Trimming cost V 0 bases and J 5 bases; bases outside gene matches: 3. Germline CDR1 and CDR2: MNHNS and SASEGT. The CDR3 DNA follows: TGTGCCAGCAGTGAAGCGTTCAGGGGGTATGGCTACACCTTC. The encoded protein is CASSEAFRGYGYTF.

V is TRBV7-9 and J is TRBJ1-5, with 7 bases identical to TRBD1. The ends lost 2 bases at V and 6 bases at J; junction bases unmatched: 1. CDR1 and CDR2 (germline): SEHNR, FQNEAQ (reference sequence). This CDR3 has 13 amino acids. The CDR3 DNA sequence: TGTGCCAGCAGCTTAACAGGGGTTCAGCCCCAGCATTTT. As protein: CASSLTGVQPQHF.

The DNA of the CDR3 is TGTGCCAGCAGTGAGGCAGGGGGGAGCTATGGCTACACCTTC. This gives the protein CASSEAGGSYGYTF. The J gene is TRBJ1-2, the V gene TRBV2, with 7 bases that match TRBD1. This CDR3 contains 14 residues. V lost 3 bases and J lost 4; bases outside the gene matches: 5. Per germline, CDR1 SNHLY and CDR2 FYNNEI.

The CDR3 is CSAPKQGVYGYTF. The CDR3 coding sequence is TGCAGTGCTCCTAAACAGGGAGTCTATGGCTACACCTTC. This sequence joins TRBV20-1 and TRBJ1-2; possibly TRBD1 for D (6 bases). The V and J ends lost 5 bases and 4 bases respectively, with 14 bases between them. Germline V gene data show CDR1 as DFQATT and CDR2 as SNEGSKA (reference sequence). The CDR3 length is 13 residues.

The chain is built from TRBV20-1 and TRBJ2-5, with D possibly being TRBD1 (6 bases). The CDR3 is 11 residues long. Germline CDR1 is DFQATT and CDR2 is SNEGSKA (reference sequence). The CDR3 protein is CRPAGEETQYF. The CDR3 bases are TGCAGGCCCGCAGGGGAAGAGACCCAGTACTTC.

The chain combines TRBV7-2 with TRBJ2-7; maybe TRBD1 (6 bases). The CDR3 is 16 residues long. The V end was cut by 2 bases, the J end by 7 bases, with 21 bases between. CDR1 and CDR2 from the germline V gene are SGHTA and FQGNSA. Written as DNA, the CDR3 is TGTGCCAGCAGCTTATCCCCCGGCCAGGGGAGTAGGGAGCAGTACTTC. Its protein product is CASSLSPGQGSREQYF.

This chain uses TRBV7-2 with TRBJ2-7; TRBD2 is a possible D gene (7 bases). CDR1 is SGHTA, CDR2 FQGNSA, per germline. V was cut by 1 base and J by 5 bases, with 21 bases left in between. CDR3 length: 17 amino acids. CDR3 nucleotides: TGTGCCAGCAGCTTAGTAAGAAGCGGGACAAGAGAACACGAGCAGTACTTC. It encodes CASSLVRSGTREHEQYF.

This clonotype was counted a few times. The chain joins TRBV6-5 to TRBJ1-2; the D is unclear. The germline V and J ends were trimmed by 2 bases and 4 bases, with 11 bases remaining between them. This CDR3 spans 14 amino acids. Germline V gene data show CDR1 as MNHEY and CDR2 as SVGAGI. The CDR3 sequence is CASSYHGRSYGYTF. CDR3 sequence (DNA): TGTGCCAGCAGTTACCACGGCAGGAGCTATGGCTACACCTTC.

The J gene is TRBJ1-1, the V gene TRBV20-1; D call uncertain. CDR3 length: 13 residues. Germline V CDR1 and CDR2: DFQATT, SNEGSKA (reference sequence). This CDR3 is CSPTGGQNTEAFF. CDR3 in DNA: TGCAGCCCCACGGGAGGGCAGAACACTGAAGCTTTCTTT.

V is TRBV15 and J is TRBJ2-1; D is possibly TRBD1 or TRBD2 (6 bases each). Trimming shortened V by 2 bases and J by 6 bases, and 14 bases separated the two germline ends. Germline CDR1 LNHNV, CDR2 YYDKDF (reference sequence). The CDR3 is made up of 15 amino acids. CDR3 in DNA: TGTGCCACCAGCAGAAATCGGGGGCTCGGCAATGAGCAGTTCTTC. This gives the protein CATSRNRGLGNEQFF.